The rows below give T cell receptor beta chains drawn from one sample of a study of follicular helper T cells after annual influenza vaccination. Sequenced by immunoSEQ multiplex PCR; TCRdb stores in-frame clones only, minus some. Here the sample spans about 5,600 clones, 70% to 85% being singletons. This sample comprised CXCR5- memory CD4+ T cells sorted from blood, obtained on the day of influenza vaccination. All receptors come from an adult who received the influenza vaccine. Each CDR3 is given with its conserved first and last residue. The D gene is left open where the match is weak. Not all rows give a size; the values are once, few, many and, for expanded clones, a class.

j_gene,d_gene,abundance,v_gene,CDR3nt,CDR3aa
TRBJ2-7,-,once,TRBV9,TGTGCCAGCAGCGCCGGAGGGGACAGCGCCTACGAGCAGTACTTC,CASSAGGDSAYEQYF
TRBJ2-7,-,-,TRBV4-1,TGCGCCAGCAGCCGCCCTAATCCAGGGTTACTTGGCTACGAGCAGTACTTC,CASSRPNPGLLGYEQYF
TRBJ2-1,TRBD1,-,TRBV19,TGTGCCAGTAGCCTAACCGGGACAGGGGGCAATGAGCAGTTCTTC,CASSLTGTGGNEQFF
TRBJ2-7,-,-,TRBV18,TGTGCCAGCTCACCACAGGGGTCCTACGAGCAGTACTTC,CASSPQGSYEQYF
TRBJ2-7,-,-,TRBV29-1,TGCAGCGTCGCAAGTGGGGGAGGCGAGCAGTACTTC,CSVASGGGEQYF
TRBJ1-2,-,-,TRBV6-1,TGTGCCAGCAGTGAAGCGGTAAACGTGGGAGGCTACACCTTC,CASSEAVNVGGYTF
TRBJ1-2,-,-,TRBV2,TGTGCCAGCAAAAACGTCGACTATGGCTACACCTTC,CASKNVDYGYTF
TRBJ2-7,TRBD1,-,TRBV6-6,TGTGCCAGCGGGGGGACAGGGGTCTACGAGCAGTACTTC,CASGGTGVYEQYF
TRBJ2-3,-,-,TRBV5-1,TGCGCCAGCAGCCTGACGTCAGATACGCAGTATTTT,CASSLTSDTQYF
TRBJ1-6,-,-,TRBV6-1,TGTGCCAGCAGTCAGCGGAGCTCCTATAATTCACCCCTCCACTTT,CASSQRSSYNSPLHF
TRBJ1-1,-,-,TRBV5-1,TGCGCCAGCAGCTCACAGGGGAACACTGAAGCTTTCTTT,CASSSQGNTEAFF
TRBJ1-6,-,-,TRBV6-1,TGTGCCAGCAGTGTTTACAGCGCCCTGGCGAATAATTCACCCCTCCACTTT,CASSVYSALANNSPLHF
TRBJ2-3,TRBD1,-,TRBV11-2,TGTGCCAGCAGCTTAAACAGGGGGGATACGCAGTATTTT,CASSLNRGDTQYF
TRBJ1-5,-,-,TRBV6-6,TGTGCCAGCAGAACGGACGGGGTTCAGCCCCAGCATTTT,CASRTDGVQPQHF
TRBJ1-5,-,-,TRBV30,TGTGCCTGGAGTCTTGGCAGCAATCAGCCCCAGCATTTT,CAWSLGSNQPQHF
TRBJ1-5,-,-,TRBV7-2,TGTGCCAGCAGCCGTAGCGGGGGCAGTCAGCCCCAGCATTTT,CASSRSGGSQPQHF